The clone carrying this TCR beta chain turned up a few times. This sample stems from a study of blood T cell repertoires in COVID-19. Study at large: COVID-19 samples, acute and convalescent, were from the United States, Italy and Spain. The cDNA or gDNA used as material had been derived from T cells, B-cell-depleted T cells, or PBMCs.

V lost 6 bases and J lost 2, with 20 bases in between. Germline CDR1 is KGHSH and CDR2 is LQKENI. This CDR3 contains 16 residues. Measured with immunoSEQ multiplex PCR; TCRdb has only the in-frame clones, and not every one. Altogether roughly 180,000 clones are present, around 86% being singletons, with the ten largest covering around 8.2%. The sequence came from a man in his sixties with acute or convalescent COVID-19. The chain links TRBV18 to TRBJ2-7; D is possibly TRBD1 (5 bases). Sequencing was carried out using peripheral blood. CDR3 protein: CASSGLNRGLPYEQYF. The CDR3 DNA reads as TGTGCCAGCTCCGGGCTCAATAGGGGCCTACCCTACGAGCAGTACTTC.